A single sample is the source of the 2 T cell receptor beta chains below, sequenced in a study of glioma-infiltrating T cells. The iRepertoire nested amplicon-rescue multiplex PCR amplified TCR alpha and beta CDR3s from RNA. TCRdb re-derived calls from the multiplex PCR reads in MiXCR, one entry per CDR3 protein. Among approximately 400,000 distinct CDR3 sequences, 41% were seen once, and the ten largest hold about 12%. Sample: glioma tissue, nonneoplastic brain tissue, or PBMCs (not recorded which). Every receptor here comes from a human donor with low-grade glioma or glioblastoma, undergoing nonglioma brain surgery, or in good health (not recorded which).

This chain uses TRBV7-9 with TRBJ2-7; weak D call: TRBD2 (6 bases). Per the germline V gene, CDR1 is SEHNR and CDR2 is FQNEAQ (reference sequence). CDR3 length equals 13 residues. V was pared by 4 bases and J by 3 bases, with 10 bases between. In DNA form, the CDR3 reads TGTGCCAGCAGCTCAGACGGGGGCTACGAGCAGTACTTC. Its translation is CASSSDGGYEQYF.

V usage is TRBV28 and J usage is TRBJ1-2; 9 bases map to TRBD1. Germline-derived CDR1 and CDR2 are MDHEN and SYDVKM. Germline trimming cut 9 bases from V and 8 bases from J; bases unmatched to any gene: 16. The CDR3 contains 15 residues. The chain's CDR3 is CASIPGTGLPRGYTF. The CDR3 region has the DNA TGTGCCAGTATACCGGGGACAGGGCTTCCCCGGGGCTACACCTTC.